Listed here are 11 T cell receptor beta chains from one sample, sequenced in a study of blood T cells in healthy people across ages. PCR was performed a second time for roughly 6 to 12 cycles using a sample-barcoded 5' primer and a J-beta primer mix. TCRdb reanalysed the 5' RACE reads using MiXCR and keeps one entry per CDR3 protein. This table has 700,000 to 900,000 distinct CDR3 sequences, 40% to 65% appearing once. Sequencing was performed on blood. Receptor source: an elderly man in good health.

The chain employs TRBV7-9 and TRBJ2-1; 8 bases align to TRBD1. Per the germline V gene, CDR1 is SEHNR and CDR2 is FQNEAQ (reference sequence). Trimming cost V 5 bases and J 4 bases; bases outside gene matches: 10. This CDR3 comprises 16 residues. This CDR3 reads CASSQSGQGLYNEQFF. The CDR3, as DNA: TGTGCCAGCAGCCAAAGTGGACAGGGCCTATACAATGAGCAGTTCTTC.

This clonotype has a handful of counts. The V and J genes are TRBV7-3 and TRBJ2-5; the D is unclear. V lost 4 bases and J lost 3, with 9 bases in between. The CDR3 runs 13 residues. Germline V gene lookup returns CDR1 SGHTA and CDR2 FQGTGA. The CDR3 loop reads CASSYRVEETQYF. Written as DNA, the CDR3 is TGTGCCAGCAGCTACCGGGTAGAAGAGACCCAGTACTTC.

The V and J genes are TRBV7-9 and TRBJ1-6; D is ambiguous. Trimming took 1 base from V and 14 from J, leaving 9 bases between them. The CDR3 has 12 residues. Germline V gene data show CDR1 as SEHNR and CDR2 as FQNEAQ (reference sequence). CDR3 sequence: CASSLGEGSLHF. The CDR3 region has the DNA TGTGCCAGCAGCTTAGGGGAGGGTTCCCTCCACTTT.

This clonotype came up a few times. The rearrangement links TRBV7-2 to TRBJ1-2, with unresolved D. This CDR3 has 16 residues. The germline V gene has CDR1 SGHTA and CDR2 FQGNSA. The V and J ends lost 7 bases and 4 bases respectively, with 22 bases between them. DNA of the CDR3: TGTGCCAGCATCGCGGGCTTCGGATTGGGTTCCTATGGCTACACCTTC. It translates to CASIAGFGLGSYGYTF.

The V and J genes are TRBV5-1 and TRBJ2-7, with no clear D. This CDR3 comprises 14 residues. With 0 bases removed from V and 3 bases from J, the gap between germline ends came to 10 bases. The germline CDR1 and CDR2 sequences are SGHRS and YFSETQ. The CDR3 sequence is CASSLVQLGYEQYF. The CDR3 DNA reads as TGCGCCAGCAGCTTGGTACAGCTGGGCTACGAGCAGTACTTC.

The chain couples TRBV10-3 to TRBJ1-4, with TRBD1 matching 9 bases. V lost 5 bases to trimming and J lost 8 bases; unmatched junction nucleotides: 12. This CDR3 spans 16 amino acids. From germline, CDR1 is ENHRY and CDR2 SYGVKD. CDR3 nucleotide sequence: TGTGCCATCAGTATTACATGGACAGGGGAGGACGAAAAACTGTTTTTT. As protein: CAISITWTGEDEKLFF.

The V and J genes are TRBV7-9 and TRBJ1-1; 9 bases line up with TRBD1. The germline CDR1 and CDR2 sequences are SEHNR and FQNEAQ (reference sequence). The CDR3 has 15 amino acids. With 5 bases clipped from V and 3 bases from J, the junction kept 7 bases outside the gene matches. The CDR3 loop reads CASSLGTGRDTEAFF. For the CDR3, the DNA is TGTGCCAGCAGCCTAGGGACAGGGCGGGACACTGAAGCTTTCTTT.

The J gene is TRBJ2-2, the V gene TRBV7-3, with a possible D match to TRBD1 (6 bases). This CDR3 has 14 amino acids. Germline loops: CDR1 SGHTA, CDR2 FQGTGA. The ends were cut back, 5 bases at V and 6 bases at J, with 13 bases in the middle. CDR3 in amino acids: CASSVFQGSGELFF. The CDR3, as DNA: TGTGCCAGCAGCGTATTCCAGGGGTCCGGGGAGCTGTTTTTT.

About this clonotype itself: One end of the junction is discordant with germline, which a read error may explain. The V call is TRBV6-6, the J call TRBJ1-2; 10 bases are shared with TRBD1. The CDR3 length is 16 residues. Germline V gene data show CDR1 as MNHNY and CDR2 as SVGAGI (reference sequence). CDR3 amino acids: CASREDRGGANSGYTF. The CDR3 DNA follows: TGTGCCAGCAGAGAGGACAGGGGGGGAGCTAACTCTGGCTACACCTTC.

This clonotype was seen a handful of times. V and J are TRBV5-1 and TRBJ2-5, with 7 bases that match TRBD2. Germline V gene lookup returns CDR1 SGHRS and CDR2 YFSETQ. After removal of 4 bases from V and 2 bases from J, the junction contained 8 bases not matched to a gene. The CDR3 extends over 15 amino acids. The CDR3 loop reads CASSATSESQETQYF. The CDR3 bases are TGCGCCAGCAGCGCTACTAGCGAATCGCAAGAGACCCAGTACTTC.

This clonotype was recorded at least ten times. The rearrangement links TRBV7-9 to TRBJ1-1, with 8 nucleotides matching TRBD1. Germline CDR1 reads SEHNR; CDR2 reads FQNEAQ (reference sequence). J was trimmed by 5 bases and V by 5 bases; bases with no gene match: 7. This CDR3 is 14 amino acids long. The CDR3 here is CASSPRTGKTEAFF. The CDR3 DNA follows: TGTGCCAGCAGCCCCCGGACAGGGAAGACTGAAGCTTTCTTT. Full variable domain (missing parts from reference TRBV7-9 and TRBJ1-1): DTGVSQNPRHKITKRGQNVTFRCDPISEHNRLYWYRQTLGQGPEFLTYFQNEAQLEKSRLLSDRFSAERPKGSFSTLEIQRTEQGDSAMYLCASSPRTGKTEAFFGQGTRLTVV.